The next 6 T cell receptor beta chains were all read from a single sample in a study of post-analysis software for immune sequencing data. General observations from the study: Controls showed lower frequencies than patients for roughly five TRBV segments, and TRBV5-6, TRBV5-1 and TRBV20-1 were among these.

Unique molecular identifiers had been added to the TCR beta cDNA libraries. A single record per CDR3 protein comes from TCRdb applying MiXCR to the PCR reads. The sample lists approximately 730,000 distinct CDR3 sequences, more than 45% occurring once. Which antigens these TCRs recognize remains unknown. The sequencing input was blood. Every receptor here comes from a girl aged 5 to 17 with multiple sclerosis.

The chain recombines TRBV11-1 with TRBJ1-1; D perhaps matches TRBD1 (5 bases). V was trimmed by 8 bases and J by 4 bases, leaving 17 bases between them. In germline, CDR1 is SGHAT, CDR2 FQDESV (reference sequence). CDR3 length: 14 amino acids. The CDR3 DNA is TGTGCCAGCGGGGGGATTAGTGGCGGCACTGAAGCTTTCTTT. It codes for CASGGISGGTEAFF.

The rearrangement links TRBV20-1 to TRBJ2-5; TRBD2 matches 7 bases. The CDR3 consists of 12 residues. The V segment lost 2 bases and the J segment 11 bases; nucleotides outside the gene matches: 8. Germline V gene sequence: CDR1 DFQATT, CDR2 SNEGSKA (reference sequence). The CDR3 region has the DNA TGCAGTGCTAGAAACAGCGGGAATGAGCAGTACTTC. It codes for CSARNSGNEQYF.

The chain combines TRBV7-8 with TRBJ1-1, with 9 bases that match TRBD1. V dropped 3 bases and J dropped 5; count of bases not matched to a gene: 16. This CDR3 is 18 amino acids long. The germline V gene encodes CDR1 SGHVS and CDR2 FQNEAQ. The chain's CDR3 is CASSLRQGVGIIETEAFF. The CDR3 DNA follows: TGTGCCAGCAGCTTGAGACAGGGGGTCGGTATAATCGAGACTGAAGCTTTCTTT.

The V call is TRBV5-1, the J call TRBJ2-1; the D call may be TRBD1 or TRBD2 (5 bases each). Trimming pared 4 bases from V and 5 bases from J, leaving 19 bases between. The CDR3 is 16 residues long. Germline V gene data show CDR1 as SGHRS and CDR2 as YFSETQ. CDR3: CASSGTPGTANNEQFF. CDR3 in DNA: TGCGCCAGCAGCGGAACACCGGGGACGGCAAACAATGAGCAGTTCTTC.

The V gene is TRBV29-1, the J gene TRBJ2-3; TRBD1 aligns across 12 bases. The CDR3 consists of 18 residues. CDR1 SQVTM and CDR2 ANQGSEA come from the germline V gene. V was clipped by 1 base and J by 4 bases; unmatched bases: 12. For the CDR3, the DNA is TGCAGCGTTGAAGTAGGGTTGGTCGGGACAGGGGGCGCAGATACGCAGTATTTT. It specifies CSVEVGLVGTGGADTQYF.

The gene calls are TRBV4-1 and TRBJ1-4; 10 bases align to TRBD1. V lost 4 bases, J lost 6 bases, and 5 bases stayed unmatched. Germline-derived CDR1 and CDR2 are MGHRA and YSYEKL. This CDR3 has 15 amino acids. CDR3 bases: TGCGCCAGCAGCCCGACAGGGGGCTCGGATGAAAAACTGTTTTTT. This sequence encodes CASSPTGGSDEKLFF.